The present T cell receptor beta chain was sequenced within a study of radiotherapy plus CTLA-4 blockade in lung cancer. Study details: Among enrolled patients, roughly 17% responded and 31% achieved disease control. General study findings and limits: TCR clones originating in tumors grew in number in blood after radiotherapy plus ipilimumab. With interferon-beta, early dynamics of blood T cell clones were reported to best predict response.

Focal radiation plus CTLA-4 blockade with ipilimumab was given to patients with chemo-refractory metastatic non-small-cell lung cancer. The protocol was immunoSEQ multiplex PCR, while the TCRdb copy is restricted to in-frame clones and leaves out a portion. The table shows roughly 120,000 clones, with more than 65% occurring only once. CDR3 length: 13 amino acids. After removal of 8 bases from V and 4 bases from J, the junction contained 6 bases not matched to a gene. CDR1 and CDR2 from the germline V gene are SQVTM and ANQGSEA. Comment on this clone: Antigen specificity is unknown.

The sequenced sample was peripheral blood, obtained from a patient treated with radiotherapy plus ipilimumab. The chain joins TRBV29-1 to TRBJ2-5; 11 bases are shared with TRBD1. This sequence originates from a human donor with non-small cell lung cancer who had a partial response to radiotherapy plus ipilimumab. The CDR3 sequence: CSIGQGAGETQYF. DNA for the CDR3: TGCAGCATTGGACAGGGGGCTGGAGAGACCCAGTACTTC.